Following are 21 T cell receptor beta chains from one sample sequenced in a study of blood T cell repertoires in COVID-19. Generated by immunoSEQ multiplex PCR, the TCRdb table keeps only in-frame clones and is missing some. The table has about 400,000 clones, about 89% seen once. The sample was peripheral blood. The origin of the receptors is a man aged 35-49 years with acute or convalescent COVID-19.

The rearrangement links TRBV5-1 to TRBJ2-3; 7 bases are shared with TRBD2. Germline trimming cut 4 bases from V and 1 base from J; bases unmatched to any gene: 3. The germline V gene encodes CDR1 SGHRS and CDR2 YFSETQ. The CDR3 contains 14 residues. The CDR3 sequence is CASSTTSGTDTQYF. CDR3 nucleotide sequence: TGCGCCAGCAGCACAACTAGCGGCACAGATACGCAGTATTTT.

The chain joins TRBV19 to TRBJ1-5, with D unresolved. V was clipped by 3 bases and J by 3 bases, with 15 bases between them. The CDR3 has 16 residues. Per germline, CDR1 LNHDA and CDR2 SQIVND (reference sequence). CDR3 nucleotide sequence: TGTGCCAGTAGTATGCTTCGGGGTCAGATCAATCAGCCCCAGCATTTT. This sequence encodes CASSMLRGQINQPQHF.

The CDR3: CASSQEDTTNEKLFF. DNA of the CDR3: TGTGCCAGCAGCCAAGAGGACACAACTAATGAAAAACTGTTTTTT. This chain joins TRBV4-2 and TRBJ1-4; weak D call: TRBD1 (5 bases). Germline CDR1 and CDR2: LGHNA and YNFKEQ. V dropped 0 bases and J dropped 0 bases, with 5 bases sitting between them. The CDR3 runs 15 residues.

The chain recombines TRBV3-1 (or the pseudogene TRBV3-2) with TRBJ1-1; D is uncertain. The germline CDR1 and CDR2 sequences are LGHDT and YNNKEL (reference sequence). This CDR3 is built from 14 residues. Trimming removed 1 base from V and 5 bases from J, with 11 bases in between. CDR3 in amino acids: CASSQVLSGTEAFF. DNA of the CDR3: TGTGCCAGCAGCCAAGTCTTATCGGGAACTGAAGCTTTCTTT.

This chain links TRBV18 with TRBJ2-1; 8 nucleotides match TRBD1. The V segment lost 5 bases and the J segment 4 bases; nucleotides outside the gene matches: 10. This CDR3 contains 16 residues. Germline V gene data show CDR1 as KGHSH and CDR2 as LQKENI. The CDR3 DNA sequence: TGTGCCAGCTCAGCGACACAGGGGGTCCGGTACAATGAGCAGTTCTTC. As protein: CASSATQGVRYNEQFF.

J is TRBJ2-4 and V is TRBV28, with 7 nucleotides matching TRBD1. CDR3 length: 14 residues. The J segment lost 6 bases and the V segment lost 1 base, leaving 3 bases of the junction unmatched. Per germline, CDR1 MDHEN and CDR2 SYDVKM. The DNA for the CDR3 is TGTGCCAGCAGTTTATCACAGGGGTTAAACATTCAGTACTTC. Translating gives CASSLSQGLNIQYF.

Here the CDR3 reads CSVDGLAGDGSGETQYF. The CDR3 DNA follows: TGCAGCGTTGATGGCCTAGCGGGAGATGGAAGCGGAGAGACCCAGTACTTC. The chain recombines TRBV29-1 with TRBJ2-5, with 10 bases fitting TRBD2. V was pared by 3 bases and J by 4 bases, with 14 bases of the junction left unmatched. CDR1 and CDR2 (germline): SQVTM, ANQGSEA. The CDR3 consists of 17 residues.

The genes are TRBV2 and TRBJ1-1; D ambiguous. Deletions cut 6 bases from V and 4 bases from J, with 15 bases between. The CDR3 is made up of 14 amino acids. Looked up from germline, CDR1 is SNHLY and CDR2 is FYNNEI. CDR3 coding DNA: TGTGCCAGCAGCGCCGACATACGATCCACTGAAGCTTTCTTT. Its protein is CASSADIRSTEAFF.

The count of this clone is one. V gene TRBV9 combines with J gene TRBJ2-7, with 14 bases that match TRBD2. Germline loops: CDR1 SGDLS, CDR2 YYNGEE. The CDR3 spans 15 residues. Unmatched junction bases numbered 4, after V lost 4 bases and J lost 4 bases. CDR3 amino acids: CASSTGLAGGYEQYF. CDR3 DNA: TGTGCCAGCAGCACCGGACTAGCGGGAGGATACGAGCAGTACTTC.

The rearrangement uses TRBV5-4 and TRBJ2-1; 13 bases are shared with TRBD2. This CDR3 has 16 residues. V was clipped by 3 bases and J by 7 bases; unmatched bases: 7. CDR1 and CDR2 from the germline V gene are SGHNT and YYREEE (reference sequence). The CDR3 here is CASSSTWTSGGNEQFF. The CDR3 nucleotides read TGTGCCAGCAGCTCCACCTGGACTAGCGGGGGAAATGAGCAGTTCTTC.

The chain recombines TRBV7-8 with TRBJ1-4, with 10 bases lining up with TRBD1. The CDR3 totals 15 residues. Germline assignment: CDR1 SGHVS and CDR2 FQNEAQ. J was trimmed by 4 bases and V by 1 base; bases with no gene match: 0. CDR3: CASSLGTGGNEKLFF. CDR3 sequence (DNA): TGTGCCAGCAGCTTAGGGACAGGGGGTAATGAAAAACTGTTTTTT.

The chain recombines TRBV19 with TRBJ1-6, with D unclear. The germline V and J ends were trimmed by 3 bases and 0 bases, with 6 bases remaining between them. There are 15 residues in the CDR3. CDR1 LNHDA and CDR2 SQIVND come from the germline V gene (reference sequence). The CDR3 reads CASSISSSYNSPLHF. The CDR3 nucleotides read TGTGCCAGTAGTATCTCCTCCTCCTATAATTCACCCCTCCACTTT.

The CDR3 region has the DNA TGTGCCATCAGTGAGCCGGGACTAGAAAGAAATGAGCAGTTCTTC. Protein: CAISEPGLERNEQFF. The chain couples TRBV10-3 to TRBJ2-1; 8 bases are shared with TRBD2. With V trimmed by 2 bases and J by 7 bases, 7 bases remained unmatched. This CDR3 is 15 amino acids long. Germline V gene data show CDR1 as ENHRY and CDR2 as SYGVKD.

This chain connects TRBV27 to TRBJ2-1; 7 bases fit TRBD2. The CDR3 is 16 amino acids. Germline loops: CDR1 MNHEY, CDR2 SMNVEV (reference sequence). V shed 2 bases and J 5 bases; nucleotides not matched to a gene: 9. CDR3 bases: TGTGCCAGCAGTTTAATCGGGGGGATAGGAGACAATGAGCAGTTCTTC. As protein: CASSLIGGIGDNEQFF.

CDR3 sequence: CASSQHARGYTEAFF. The CDR3 DNA reads TGCGCCAGCAGCCAACACGCACGGGGGTACACTGAAGCTTTCTTT. This chain uses TRBV4-1 with TRBJ1-1; tentative D call: TRBD1 (5 bases). The CDR3 spans 15 residues. Germline lookup yields CDR1 MGHRA and CDR2 YSYEKL. Trimming removed 2 bases at V and 3 bases at J, with 13 bases between.

V gene TRBV28 combines with J gene TRBJ2-7; 12 bases agree with TRBD2. The germline V gene has CDR1 MDHEN and CDR2 SYDVKM. Germline trimming cut 6 bases from V and 4 bases from J; bases unmatched to any gene: 16. CDR3 length equals 18 residues. The CDR3 coding sequence is TGTGCCAGCAGAAGCCGGGACAGAGGGACTAGCGGGTGGTACGAGCAGTACTTC. Amino acids: CASRSRDRGTSGWYEQYF.

The chain couples TRBV6-6 to TRBJ1-2; 8 nucleotides align to TRBD1. The CDR3 runs 14 residues. CDR1 is MNHNY, CDR2 SVGAGI, per germline (reference sequence). After removal of 6 bases from V and 2 bases from J, the junction contained 5 bases not matched to a gene. The chain's CDR3 is CASREGQGNYGYTF. The CDR3 nucleotides are TGTGCCAGCAGAGAAGGACAGGGAAACTATGGCTACACCTTC.

This chain joins TRBV7-6 and TRBJ2-7, with TRBD1 matching over 10 bases. Germline V gene lookup returns CDR1 SGHVS and CDR2 FNYEAQ. There are 18 residues in the CDR3. V gave up 1 base and J gave up 5 bases; unmatched junction bases: 14. CDR3 DNA sequence: TGTGCCAGCAGCTTAGAGGGGGCCACCGGGACAGGGGCAGACGAGCAGTACTTC. Amino acids: CASSLEGATGTGADEQYF.

The rearrangement joins TRBV5-1 to TRBJ1-1; D may be TRBD1 (6 bases). Germline-derived CDR1 and CDR2 are SGHRS and YFSETQ. The CDR3 has 15 residues. The ends were cut back, 4 bases at V and 1 base at J, with 14 bases in the middle. CDR3 protein: CASSPWGGKNTEAFF. CDR3 in DNA: TGCGCCAGCAGCCCCTGGGGGGGCAAGAACACTGAAGCTTTCTTT.

This clone was observed a single time. The gene calls are TRBV6-1 and TRBJ2-2; weak D call: TRBD1 (5 bases). The CDR3 sequence is 14 residues long. CDR1 and CDR2 from the germline V gene are MNHNS and SASEGT. Trimming removed 0 bases at V and 4 bases at J, with 6 bases between. CDR3 sequence (DNA): TGTGCCAGCAGTGAAGCAAGGGGCACCGGGGAGCTGTTTTTT. It codes for CASSEARGTGELFF.

This clone was detected only once. The chain is built from TRBV9 and TRBJ1-2, with D unclear. CDR3 size: 16 residues. Looked up from germline, CDR1 is SGDLS and CDR2 is YYNGEE. Between the trimmed V and J ends, which lost 2 bases and 1 base, there was a span of 15 bases. This CDR3 is CASSVGVGPGNYGYTF. CDR3 in DNA: TGTGCCAGCAGCGTGGGAGTGGGCCCCGGTAACTATGGCTACACCTTC.